The 20 T cell receptor beta chains below all came from one sample that was sequenced in a study of control samples from healthy donors and cancer patients. Repertoires were generated with immunoSEQ multiplex PCR, while TCRdb's copy carries only in-frame clones and drops some. The sample has about 130,000 clones, less than 95% seen once. The sample consisted of blood. Receptors originate from a young man in good health.

V and J are TRBV3-1 (or the pseudogene TRBV3-2) and TRBJ1-5, with 8 bases lining up with TRBD1. J lost 2 bases, V lost 5 bases, and 5 bases had no gene match. CDR1 is LGHDT, CDR2 YNNKEL, per germline (reference sequence). The CDR3 extends over 15 amino acids. The CDR3 bases are TGTGCCAGCAGCGCCGGACAGGGTGGCAATCAGCCCCAGCATTTT. Translated, it gives CASSAGQGGNQPQHF.

The chain uses TRBV5-4 and TRBJ2-5, with 7 bases aligning to TRBD1. Germline V CDR1 and CDR2: SGHNT, YYREEE (reference sequence). V was pared by 4 bases and J by 1 base, with 4 bases of the junction left unmatched. CDR3 length: 14 residues. CDR3 sequence: CASSPGQRQETQYF. Written as DNA, the CDR3 is TGTGCCAGCAGCCCGGGACAGCGCCAAGAGACCCAGTACTTC. The full variable domain, rest sourced from reference TRBV5-4 and TRBJ2-5, is ETGVTQSPTHLIKTRGQQVTLRCSSQSGHNTVSWYQQALGQGPQFIFQYYREEENGRGNFPPRFSGLQFPNYSSELNVNALELDDSALYLCASSPGQRQETQYFGPGTRLLVL.

The rearrangement joins TRBV7-9 to TRBJ1-5; D ambiguous. The ends were cut back, 5 bases at V and 2 bases at J, with 10 bases in the middle. CDR1 and CDR2 from the germline V gene are SEHNR and FQNEAQ (reference sequence). The CDR3 loop spans 14 amino acids. The CDR3 nucleotides are TGTGCCAGCAGCGTTGAAGGGCGCAATCAGCCCCAGCATTTT. Translating gives CASSVEGRNQPQHF.

The chain couples TRBV2 to TRBJ1-1; 7 nucleotides match TRBD1. Germline lookup yields CDR1 SNHLY and CDR2 FYNNEI. J gave up 4 bases and V 6 bases, and 5 bases lay outside the gene matches. This CDR3 comprises 13 residues. This CDR3 is CASSVQGITEAFF. The CDR3 nucleotides are TGTGCCAGCAGCGTACAGGGGATCACTGAAGCTTTCTTT.

V and J are TRBV7-9 and TRBJ2-3; D perhaps matches TRBD2 (5 bases). Germline V gene data show CDR1 as SEHNR and CDR2 as FQNEAQ (reference sequence). This CDR3 is built from 13 residues. Trimming removed 11 bases from V and 3 bases from J, with 15 bases in between. The CDR3 bases are TGTGCCTTACAGAGGGCGACGACAGATACGCAGTATTTT. Its protein product is CALQRATTDTQYF.

V and J are TRBV4-3 and TRBJ2-1; 9 positions agree with TRBD2. The germline V gene encodes CDR1 LGHNA and CDR2 YSLEER. V lost 0 bases to trimming and J lost 8 bases; unmatched junction nucleotides: 5. The CDR3 is made up of 15 amino acids. CDR3 protein: CASSQDQRGVYEQFF. The CDR3 DNA follows: TGCGCCAGCAGCCAAGACCAGCGGGGGGTTTATGAGCAGTTCTTC.

The chain links TRBV30 to TRBJ2-3; 9 bases map to TRBD2. The length of the CDR3 is 14 residues. Germline CDR1 reads GTSNPN; CDR2 reads SVGIG (reference sequence). Losses at the gene ends were 1 base for V and 6 bases for J; bases not matched to a gene: 5. CDR3 DNA sequence: TGTGCCTGGAGTGGCGGGGGGGCTAAGGATACGCAGTATTTT. Protein sequence: CAWSGGGAKDTQYF.

V and J are TRBV30 and TRBJ1-1; D is perhaps TRBD1 (5 bases). The CDR3 contains 12 residues. In germline, CDR1 is GTSNPN, CDR2 SVGIG (reference sequence). Here the CDR3 DNA reads TGTGCGGGTGGCAGGGATGCCACTGAAGCTTTCTTT. This sequence encodes CAGGRDATEAFF. The full variable domain, its missing parts supplied by reference TRBV30 and TRBJ1-1, is SQTIHQWPATLVQPVGSPLSLECTVEGTSNPNLYWYRQAAGRGLQLLFYSVGIGQISSEVPQNLSASRPQDRQFILSSKKLLLSDSGFYLCAGGRDATEAFFGQGTRLTVV.

This chain uses TRBV10-3 with TRBJ2-7; the D is unclear. The CDR3 extends over 15 amino acids. V was clipped by 0 bases and J by 3 bases, with 12 bases between them. Germline CDR1 is ENHRY and CDR2 is SYGVKD. CDR3 region: CAISESGSQSYEQYF. For the CDR3, the DNA is TGTGCCATCAGTGAGTCCGGATCACAGAGCTACGAGCAGTACTTC.

V is TRBV28 and J is TRBJ2-7, with a possible D match to TRBD1 (5 bases). Germline values: CDR1 MDHEN, CDR2 SYDVKM. V was clipped by 6 bases and J by 5 bases, with 14 bases between them. There are 13 residues in the CDR3. The CDR3 here is CASRRQPSNEQYF. The DNA of the CDR3 is TGTGCCAGCAGGAGACAGCCCAGTAACGAGCAGTACTTC.

The CDR3 sequence: CASSRKTGLNTEAFF. The CDR3, as DNA: TGCGCCAGCAGCCGGAAGACAGGGCTGAACACTGAAGCTTTCTTT. This sequence joins TRBV4-3 and TRBJ1-1; 7 positions agree with TRBD1. V trimming: 4 bases; J trimming: 0 bases; junction bases outside the gene matches: 5. The CDR3 is made up of 15 amino acids. Germline CDR1 is LGHNA and CDR2 is YSLEER.

This chain links TRBV3-1 (or the pseudogene TRBV3-2) with TRBJ1-6, with D perhaps TRBD1 (5 bases). The V and J ends lost 1 base and 10 bases respectively, with 8 bases between them. Germline values: CDR1 LGHDT, CDR2 YNNKEL (reference sequence). The length of the CDR3 is 13 residues. The CDR3 DNA reads TGTGCCAGCAGCCAAGCCGGGGGATCACCCCTCCACTTT. Protein product: CASSQAGGSPLHF.

The chain's CDR3 is CATRQYNEQFF. CDR3 nucleotide sequence: TGTGCCACCAGGCAATACAATGAGCAGTTCTTC. V usage is TRBV24-1 and J usage is TRBJ2-1; D call uncertain. Trimming removed 7 bases at V and 4 bases at J, with 4 bases between. CDR3 size: 11 residues. Looked up from germline, CDR1 is KGHDR and CDR2 is SFDVKD.

The chain joins TRBV10-1 to TRBJ2-7; D is uncertain. Germline V gene data show CDR1 as WNHNN and CDR2 as SYGVQD (reference sequence). Trimming took off 2 bases at V and 0 bases at J, with 17 bases between the two ends. The CDR3 runs 17 residues. The CDR3 loop is CASSEGPVGLSSYEQYF. The CDR3 DNA is TGCGCCAGCAGTGAGGGACCGGTTGGATTAAGCTCCTACGAGCAGTACTTC.

V usage is TRBV3-1 (or the pseudogene TRBV3-2) and J usage is TRBJ2-5; D is unresolved. The CDR3 runs to 13 residues. V gave up 1 base and J gave up 5 bases, with 8 bases separating them. Germline CDR1 reads LGHDT; CDR2 reads YNNKEL (reference sequence). CDR3 DNA: TGTGCCAGCAGCCAAGTGATAGATGAGACCCAGTACTTC. As protein: CASSQVIDETQYF.

In DNA, the CDR3 is TGTGCCTGGGGGCACCTTGGGCCCTCCTCACCCCTCCACTTT. Amino acid sequence: CAWGHLGPSSPLHF. The chain links TRBV30 to TRBJ1-6, with D unresolved. This CDR3 region has 14 residues. Trimming pared 5 bases from V and 10 bases from J, leaving 18 bases between. CDR1 is GTSNPN and CDR2 is SVGIG in the germline V gene (reference sequence).

The chain uses TRBV19 and TRBJ1-2; perhaps TRBD1 as D (5 bases). Germline CDR1 is LNHDA and CDR2 is SQIVND (reference sequence). This CDR3 has 14 residues. V lost 6 bases and J lost 5, with 16 bases in between. The CDR3 loop reads CASSLSDIRYGYTF. DNA of the CDR3: TGTGCCAGTAGCCTTTCGGACATAAGGTATGGCTACACCTTC.

This clone turned up a few times. This sequence joins TRBV11-2 and TRBJ1-4; the D gene is possibly TRBD1 (6 bases). Germline V gives CDR1 SGHAT, CDR2 FQNNGV. CDR3 length: 18 residues. Trimming took 4 bases from V and 12 from J, leaving 30 bases between them. The CDR3 DNA follows: TGTGCCAGCAGCTCCCCCCTCGCGATGGGGGGCACCGAACAAGAACTGTTTTTT. Translated, it gives CASSSPLAMGGTEQELFF.

Here the CDR3 DNA reads TGCAGCGTTGAAAGCTTCTACAATGAGCAGTTCTTC. Amino acids: CSVESFYNEQFF. The gene calls are TRBV29-1 and TRBJ2-1; D is uncertain. The CDR3 runs to 12 residues. Germline assignment: CDR1 SQVTM and CDR2 ANQGSEA. V was shortened by 2 bases and J by 3 bases, with 5 bases between the two germline ends.

The rearrangement uses TRBV28 and TRBJ1-6; D is ambiguous. CDR3 size: 16 residues. V lost 7 bases, J lost 9 bases, and 22 bases lay in between. Germline values: CDR1 MDHEN, CDR2 SYDVKM. The CDR3 sequence: CASTLIHMGFGSPLHF. CDR3 nucleotides: TGTGCCAGCACCCTAATCCACATGGGCTTCGGTTCACCCCTCCACTTT.